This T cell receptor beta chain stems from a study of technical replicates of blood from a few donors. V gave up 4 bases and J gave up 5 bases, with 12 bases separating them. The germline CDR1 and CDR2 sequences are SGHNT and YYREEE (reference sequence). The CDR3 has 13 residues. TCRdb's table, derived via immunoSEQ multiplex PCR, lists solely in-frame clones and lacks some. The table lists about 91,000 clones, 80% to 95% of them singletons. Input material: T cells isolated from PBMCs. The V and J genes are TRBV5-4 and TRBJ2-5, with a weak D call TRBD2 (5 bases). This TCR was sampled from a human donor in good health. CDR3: CASSDRGVETQYF. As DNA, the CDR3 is TGTGCCAGCAGCGATCGGGGTGTGGAGACCCAGTACTTC.